Listed here are 26 T cell receptor beta chains from one sample, sequenced in a study of naive and memory T cell subsets. Regarding treatment: skin biopsy from PPD injection site in Mantoux-positive individual. A UMI-containing oligonucleotide was joined by 3' ligation to the TCR cDNA template. Four PCR rounds used nested alpha and beta constant region primers plus the SP2 primer. MiXCR, run by TCRdb on the UMI-ligation and nested PCR reads, gives a single entry per CDR3 protein. The table includes fewer than 35,000 distinct CDR3 sequences, about 6.2% detected once. The sequenced sample was skin, obtained from a tuberculin skin test site. The receptors stem from an adult in good health.

This clonotype was found many times. The V gene is TRBV5-1, the J gene TRBJ2-7; D might be TRBD1 (5 bases). V lost 4 bases, J lost 4 bases, and 15 bases lay in between. Germline V gene sequence: CDR1 SGHRS, CDR2 YFSETQ. The CDR3 contains 14 residues. As DNA, the CDR3 is TGCGCCAGCAGCACCTCCGACAGTATTTACGAGCAGTACTTC. Protein sequence: CASSTSDSIYEQYF.

This clonotype was detected many times. Here the CDR3 DNA reads TGTGCCAGCAGCCAAGAAGTCCAGAACACCGGGGAGCTGTTTTTT. Translating it yields CASSQEVQNTGELFF. The chain has TRBV4-2 and TRBJ2-2; D not resolved. Germline values: CDR1 LGHNA, CDR2 YNFKEQ. V was pared by 0 bases and J by 1 base, with 6 bases between. The length of the CDR3 is 15 residues.

This clonotype was recorded at least ten times. This chain joins TRBV19 and TRBJ2-5; TRBD2 aligns across 8 bases. The V gene's germline CDR1 is LNHDA and CDR2 SQIVND (reference sequence). V lost 6 bases and J lost 2; bases outside the gene matches: 5. This CDR3 has 14 amino acids. The CDR3, as DNA: TGTGCCAGTAGGCTCCGGGGGGGACAAGAGACCCAGTACTTC. Its protein product is CASRLRGGQETQYF. The full variable domain, in which reference TRBV19 and TRBJ2-5 provide the parts outside the CDR3, is DGGITQSPKYLFRKEGQNVTLSCEQNLNHDAMYWYRQDPGQGLRLIYYSQIVNDFQKGDIAEGYSVSREKKESFPLTVTSAQKNPTAFYLCASRLRGGQETQYFGPGTRLLVL.

This clonotype was recorded a few times. This chain uses TRBV19 with TRBJ2-7, with D unresolved. CDR1 and CDR2 from the germline V gene are LNHDA and SQIVND (reference sequence). This CDR3 has 13 residues. V lost 6 bases, J lost 5 bases, and 14 bases lay in between. CDR3 sequence (DNA): TGTGCCAGTAGCCTGATAGGGAACCACGAGCAGTACTTC. Translating it yields CASSLIGNHEQYF.

This clonotype was seen at least ten times. The chain carries TRBV5-1 and TRBJ2-7; D might be TRBD2 (5 bases). The V gene lost 4 bases and the J gene lost 3 bases, with 11 bases spanning the gap. The germline CDR1 and CDR2 sequences are SGHRS and YFSETQ. This CDR3 has 13 residues. CDR3 sequence reads: CASSVEVFYEQYF. CDR3 bases: TGCGCCAGCAGCGTGGAGGTTTTCTACGAGCAGTACTTC.

There are many counts of this clonotype. The J gene is TRBJ2-1, the V gene TRBV6-4, with 8 bases aligning to TRBD2. With 0 bases clipped from V and 6 bases from J, the junction kept 4 bases outside the gene matches. Germline CDR1 MRHNA, CDR2 SNTAGT. This CDR3 contains 15 residues. DNA for the CDR3: TGTGCCAGCAGTGACTCTGCGGGGGGAAGCAATGAGCAGTTCTTC. This codes for CASSDSAGGSNEQFF.

This clonotype was counted ten times or more. The CDR3 bases are TGTGCCAGCAGCTTCCCGAACAGGGACGCCTATGGCTACACCTTC. Residues: CASSFPNRDAYGYTF. The chain is built from TRBV5-4 and TRBJ1-2; TRBD1 might be the D (6 bases). Germline V CDR1 and CDR2: SGHNT, YYREEE (reference sequence). CDR3 length: 15 residues. Between the trimmed V and J ends, which lost 2 bases and 4 bases, there was a span of 15 bases.

The chain couples TRBV5-1 to TRBJ2-3; the match to TRBD2 covers 10 bases. The J segment lost 4 bases and the V segment lost 0 bases, leaving 8 bases of the junction unmatched. Looked up from germline, CDR1 is SGHRS and CDR2 is YFSETQ. This CDR3 is built from 17 residues. The CDR3: CASSLGSGTSVADTQYF. The CDR3 nucleotides are TGCGCCAGCAGCTTGGGATCCGGGACTAGCGTGGCAGATACGCAGTATTTT.

This clonotype was recorded at least ten times. The chain has TRBV6-1 and TRBJ2-3, with D unresolved. The CDR3 spans 14 residues. Germline-derived CDR1 and CDR2 are MNHNS and SASEGT. Trimming took 6 bases from V and 0 from J, leaving 10 bases between them. Written as DNA, the CDR3 is TGTGCCAGCAGGGTGATGGATAGCACAGATACGCAGTATTTT. This codes for CASRVMDSTDTQYF.

This clonotype was counted only a few times. The chain links TRBV7-9 to TRBJ2-1, with 7 bases fitting TRBD1. The CDR3 runs to 12 residues. Germline CDR1 SEHNR, CDR2 FQNEAQ (reference sequence). V shed 6 bases, J shed 4 bases, and the junction held 0 bases outside the gene matches. In nucleotides, the CDR3 is TGTGCCAGCAGGGACAGGTACAATGAGCAGTTCTTC. Amino acid sequence: CASRDRYNEQFF.

The chain uses TRBV18 and TRBJ2-7, with TRBD2 as a possible D gene (6 bases). V was clipped by 6 bases and J by 3 bases, with 15 bases between them. CDR3 length equals 14 residues. Germline CDR1 reads KGHSH; CDR2 reads LQKENI. For the CDR3, the DNA is TGTGCCAGCTCCCTGTTGGAGGGAGACTACGAGCAGTACTTC. Its translation is CASSLLEGDYEQYF.

This clonotype was seen ten or more times. The chain couples TRBV20-1 to TRBJ2-1; D remains ambiguous. Trimming shortened V by 1 base and J by 3 bases, and 7 bases separated the two germline ends. Germline-derived CDR1 and CDR2 are DFQATT and SNEGSKA (reference sequence). CDR3 size: 13 residues. The CDR3 bases are TGCAGTGCTAGAGGCAACAACTACAATGAGCAGTTCTTC. Translated: CSARGNNYNEQFF.

This clonotype was detected ten times or more. This chain joins TRBV6-2 or TRBV6-3 and TRBJ1-2; 7 nucleotides align to TRBD1. The CDR3 has 14 amino acids. Germline V gives CDR1 MNHEY, CDR2 SVGEGT. Trimming removed 7 bases from V and 7 bases from J; junction bases left unmatched: 12. CDR3 sequence (DNA): TGTGCCAGCACGTTTAGACAGGGCGCGTTTGGCTACACCTTC. Translation: CASTFRQGAFGYTF.

This clonotype was detected only a few times. V usage is TRBV5-1 and J usage is TRBJ2-2; the match to TRBD1 covers 11 bases. The CDR3 is made up of 16 amino acids. The germline CDR1 and CDR2 sequences are SGHRS and YFSETQ. J gave up 1 base and V 4 bases, and 3 bases lay outside the gene matches. CDR3 sequence (DNA): TGCGCCAGCAGCCCGGACAGGGGGCTGAACACCGGGGAGCTGTTTTTT. It translates to CASSPDRGLNTGELFF.

This clonotype showed up many times. The chain has TRBV12-3 or TRBV12-4 and TRBJ1-1; perhaps TRBD1 as D (5 bases). The V and J ends lost 4 bases and 1 base respectively, with 10 bases between them. This CDR3 spans 14 amino acids. The CDR3 sequence: CASSWRTGNTEAFF. In DNA, the CDR3 is TGTGCCAGCAGTTGGCGAACAGGGAACACTGAAGCTTTCTTT.

V usage is TRBV9 and J usage is TRBJ1-1; D remains ambiguous. CDR3 length: 15 amino acids. Germline V CDR1 and CDR2: SGDLS, YYNGEE. V lost 3 bases to trimming and J lost 1 base, with 13 bases between them. The DNA of the CDR3 is TGTGCCAGCAGCGCTCTGGGGTCCAGGAACACTGAAGCTTTCTTT. Encoded protein: CASSALGSRNTEAFF. Drawing the rest from reference TRBV9 and TRBJ1-1, the complete variable domain is DSGVTQTPKHLITATGQRVTLRCSPRSGDLSVYWYQQSLDQGLQFLIQYYNGEERAKGNILERFSAQQFPDLHSELNLSSLELGDSALYFCASSALGSRNTEAFFGQGTRLTVV.

This clonotype showed up many times. The CDR3 DNA reads TGCAGCGTGGTCCCGGGACAGGACCCCTACGAGCAGTACTTC. This gives the protein CSVVPGQDPYEQYF. The chain couples TRBV29-1 to TRBJ2-7, with 8 positions matching TRBD1. With 6 bases clipped from V and 2 bases from J, the junction kept 9 bases outside the gene matches. Germline CDR1 is SQVTM and CDR2 is ANQGSEA. This CDR3 spans 14 amino acids.

The sample holds many counts of this clonotype. The J gene is TRBJ2-5, the V gene TRBV7-9; the match to TRBD2 covers 7 bases. Unmatched junction bases numbered 8, after V lost 11 bases and J lost 2 bases. Germline loops: CDR1 SEHNR, CDR2 FQNEAQ (reference sequence). The CDR3 runs to 13 residues. The CDR3 region is CAGQKRGQETQYF. CDR3 DNA: TGTGCCGGTCAGAAGCGGGGACAAGAGACCCAGTACTTC. The full variable domain, completed using reference TRBV7-9 and TRBJ2-5, is DTGVSQNPRHKITKRGQNVTFRCDPISEHNRLYWYRQTLGQGPEFLTYFQNEAQLEKSRLLSDRFSAERPKGSFSTLEIQRTEQGDSAMYLCAGQKRGQETQYFGPGTRLLVL.

This clonotype has at least ten counts. V gene TRBV12-3 or TRBV12-4 combines with J gene TRBJ2-3; tentative D call: TRBD1 (6 bases). V lost 8 bases to trimming and J lost 2 bases, with 14 bases between them. The CDR3 is 14 residues long. This CDR3 is CASGFGQITDTQYF. The CDR3 DNA reads TGTGCCAGCGGGTTCGGACAGATCACAGATACGCAGTATTTT.

The chain links TRBV6-6 to TRBJ1-1, with 8 bases aligning to TRBD1. The CDR3 has 15 residues. Germline CDR1 and CDR2: MNHNY and SVGAGI (reference sequence). J lost 3 bases, V lost 5 bases, and 8 bases had no gene match. CDR3 sequence: CASSRTGGIDTEAFF. The CDR3 region has the DNA TGTGCCAGCAGTCGAACAGGGGGAATTGACACTGAAGCTTTCTTT.

The table lists this clonotype with many counts. V usage is TRBV6-5 and J usage is TRBJ2-1, with 9 bases matching TRBD2. Per the germline V gene, CDR1 is MNHEY and CDR2 is SVGAGI. With V trimmed by 5 bases and J by 4 bases, 9 bases remained unmatched. The CDR3 consists of 16 residues. CDR3 sequence: CASSSLAGGPYNEQFF. The CDR3, as DNA: TGTGCCAGCAGTAGCTTGGCGGGGGGGCCTTACAATGAGCAGTTCTTC.

In its sample, this clonotype was seen many times. The chain links TRBV3-1 to TRBJ1-4, with D maybe TRBD1 (5 bases). The V gene's germline CDR1 is LGHDT and CDR2 YNNKEL (reference sequence). With 5 bases removed from V and 7 bases from J, the gap between germline ends came to 17 bases. This CDR3 has 15 amino acids. Here the CDR3 DNA reads TGTGCCAGCAGCTACAGGACGGGGGGTGGTGAAAAACTGTTTTTT. Its protein is CASSYRTGGGEKLFF.

At least ten counts were recorded for this clonotype. The DNA for the CDR3 is TGTGCCAGCAGCTTGGGCCAGGGTCATAACTATGGCTACACCTTC. It translates to CASSLGQGHNYGYTF. This chain joins TRBV11-2 and TRBJ1-2; TRBD1 is a possible D gene (5 bases). This CDR3 comprises 15 residues. Germline loops: CDR1 SGHAT, CDR2 FQNNGV. V lost 3 bases and J lost 1, with 12 bases in between.

This clonotype came up many times. The chain links TRBV20-1 to TRBJ2-7; tentatively, D is TRBD1 (5 bases). Trimming cost V 0 bases and J 3 bases, with 18 bases left between them. Germline values: CDR1 DFQATT, CDR2 SNEGSKA (reference sequence). The CDR3 is 16 amino acids. For the CDR3, the DNA is TGCAGTGCTAGAGATTCCTCCCGCGACAGACGCTACGAGCAGTACTTC. It encodes CSARDSSRDRRYEQYF.

This clonotype was seen repeatedly, ten times or more. This rearrangement joins TRBV2 to TRBJ1-2; 9 bases map to TRBD1. From germline, CDR1 is SNHLY and CDR2 FYNNEI. The CDR3 is 14 residues long. The junction had 10 bases not matched to a gene; V was cut back by 6 bases and J by 8 bases. The CDR3 coding sequence is TGTGCCAGCAGACCCACAGGGGGCGATTTAGGCTACACCTTC. This encodes CASRPTGGDLGYTF.

In its sample, this clonotype was seen a few times. The V call is TRBV20-1, the J call TRBJ1-1; TRBD1 is a possible D gene (5 bases). V dropped 2 bases and J dropped 0 bases, with 10 bases sitting between them. This CDR3 is built from 14 residues. Germline V gene lookup returns CDR1 DFQATT and CDR2 SNEGSKA (reference sequence). In DNA, the CDR3 is TGCAGTGCTAGATTGCAGGGACTGAACACTGAAGCTTTCTTT. This encodes CSARLQGLNTEAFF.